The rows below give T cell receptor beta chains drawn from one sample of a study of control samples from healthy donors and cancer patients. Measured with immunoSEQ multiplex PCR; TCRdb has only the in-frame clones, and not every one. The sample consists of some 160,000 clones, approximately 90% of them appearing once. Source material: blood. These receptors were taken from a woman under 40 in good health. CDR3s include the opening cysteine and the closing phenylalanine or tryptophan. Each record gives: V gene, J gene, D gene, clone size, CDR3 protein, CDR3 DNA. The D gene is left open where the match is weak. Size is stated for part of the rows, as once, few or many counts, or as a class when the clone is expanded.

>TRBV4-1|TRBJ2-5|-|-
CASSHDRYQETQYF
TGCGCCAGCAGCCATGACAGGTACCAAGAGACCCAGTACTTC
>TRBV7-6|TRBJ2-3|-|-
CASRESGLTTDTQYF
TGTGCCAGCCGTGAATCCGGACTGACCACAGATACGCAGTATTTT
>TRBV28|TRBJ1-2|TRBD1|few
CASSFRDRGRVTF
TGTGCCAGCAGTTTTAGGGACAGGGGACGAGTCACCTTC
>TRBV18|TRBJ1-5|-|-
CASSPQVNQPQHF
TGTGCCAGCTCACCCCAGGTTAATCAGCCCCAGCATTTT
>TRBV7-2|TRBJ2-7|-|-
CASSLAAGTLSYEQYF
TGTGCCAGCAGCTTAGCCGCCGGGACATTAAGTTACGAGCAGTACTTC
>TRBV4-3|TRBJ2-1|TRBD1|-
CASSQENRGAYNEQFF
TGCGCCAGCAGCCAAGAAAACAGGGGAGCCTACAATGAGCAGTTCTTC
>TRBV10-3|TRBJ1-1|-|-
CATGDTLNTEAFF
TGTGCCACCGGGGACACCCTGAACACTGAAGCTTTCTTT
>TRBV9|TRBJ1-2|-|few
CASSPLLWNSRYGYTF
TGTGCCAGCAGCCCCCTTCTCTGGAATTCGCGCTATGGCTACACCTTC
>TRBV3-1/TRBV3-2|TRBJ1-2|-|-
CASSLSGDPLGGYTF
TGTGCCAGCAGCCTATCAGGCGACCCCCTAGGTGGCTACACCTTC
>TRBV29-1|TRBJ2-3|TRBD2|-
CSVNGLAGGTDTQYF
TGCAGCGTCAATGGACTAGCGGGAGGAACAGATACGCAGTATTTT
>TRBV7-9|TRBJ2-1|-|-
CASSFGSTSYNEQFF
TGTGCCAGCAGCTTCGGCAGTACCTCATACAATGAGCAGTTCTTC
>TRBV7-9|TRBJ2-4|-|few
CASSLVWSGDIQYF
TGTGCCAGCAGCTTAGTGTGGAGTGGGGACATTCAGTACTTC
>TRBV5-6|TRBJ1-4|TRBD1|-
CASRSQGAIEKLFF
TGTGCCAGCAGGTCACAGGGGGCGATAGAAAAACTGTTTTTT
>TRBV25-1|TRBJ2-7|-|-
CASSGTPLRSYEQYF
TGTGCCAGCAGTGGGACACCCCTTAGGTCCTACGAGCAGTACTTC
>TRBV19|TRBJ2-5|-|-
CASGNPRSAPETQYF
TGTGCCAGTGGAAACCCAAGGAGTGCGCCAGAGACCCAGTACTTC
>TRBV9|TRBJ2-3|-|-
CASSPTISPSGADTQYF
TGTGCCAGCAGCCCGACGATCAGCCCGTCGGGGGCAGATACGCAGTATTTT
>TRBV5-1|TRBJ2-2|-|-
CASMESPNTGELFF
TGCGCCAGCATGGAAAGCCCGAACACCGGGGAGCTGTTTTTT
>TRBV19|TRBJ2-2|-|-
CASSMRQTGELFF
TGTGCCAGTAGTATGAGGCAGACCGGGGAGCTGTTTTTT
>TRBV9|TRBJ2-7|TRBD2|-
CASSPSGGYEQYF
TGTGCCAGCAGCCCTAGCGGTGGCTACGAGCAGTACTTC
>TRBV6-2/TRBV6-3|TRBJ2-1|-|-
CASSFRGHEQFF
TGTGCCAGCAGTTTCAGGGGCCATGAGCAGTTCTTC
>TRBV5-1|TRBJ1-2|-|-
CASSLALGESFGYTF
TGCGCCAGCAGCTTGGCCCTGGGGGAGAGCTTTGGCTACACCTTC
>TRBV15|TRBJ2-3|-|-
CATSPGRAAGDTQYF
TGTGCCACCAGTCCTGGAAGGGCGGCCGGAGATACGCAGTATTTT
>TRBV5-5|TRBJ2-1|TRBD2|-
CASSLVSGTSYNEQFF
TGTGCCAGCAGCTTGGTTAGCGGGACCTCCTACAATGAGCAGTTCTTC
>TRBV14|TRBJ2-1|-|once
CASSQDRVGTDNEQFF
TGTGCCAGCAGCCAAGATCGAGTGGGGACGGACAATGAGCAGTTCTTC
>TRBV7-3|TRBJ2-5|TRBD1|-
CASSPNRLRQGSETQYF
TGTGCCAGCAGCCCTAACCGCCTAAGACAGGGGAGTGAGACCCAGTACTTC
>TRBV18|TRBJ2-1|TRBD2|few
CASSTTRLAGSYNEQFF
TGTGCCAGCTCCACCACCCGACTAGCGGGATCCTACAATGAGCAGTTCTTC
>TRBV12-2|TRBJ2-7|-|-
CASRSRGHGPYEQYF
TGTGCAAGTCGCTCTAGGGGACACGGCCCCTACGAGCAGTACTTC
>TRBV5-5|TRBJ2-5|-|-
CASSLERGETQYF
TGTGCCAGCAGCTTGGAACGCGGAGAGACCCAGTACTTC
>TRBV5-4|TRBJ1-2|-|few
CASSWEQGDYGYTF
TGTGCCAGCAGCTGGGAACAGGGTGACTATGGCTACACCTTC
>TRBV3-1/TRBV3-2|TRBJ2-6|-|-
CASSPTRSGANVLTF
TGTGCCAGCAGCCCCACCCGCTCTGGGGCCAACGTCCTGACTTTC
>TRBV5-6|TRBJ1-2|-|-
CASSYGQPNYGYTF
TGTGCCAGCAGTTACGGACAGCCTAACTATGGCTACACCTTC
>TRBV5-5|TRBJ2-7|TRBD2|-
CASSPSGLANEQYF
TGTGCCAGCAGCCCTTCGGGACTAGCAAACGAGCAGTACTTC
>TRBV3-1/TRBV3-2|TRBJ1-2|-|-
CASSQEALRSSGYTF
TGTGCCAGCAGCCAAGAGGCGTTGAGGAGCTCGGGCTACACCTTC
>TRBV11-3|TRBJ2-3|TRBD1|-
CASSPWTGGRDTQYF
TGTGCCAGCAGCCCGTGGACAGGGGGCAGAGATACGCAGTATTTT
>TRBV5-6|TRBJ2-7|-|-
CASSLVRGGEQYF
TGTGCCAGCAGCTTGGTCAGGGGGGGAGAGCAGTACTTC
>TRBV2|TRBJ1-6|TRBD1|once
CASRTGRGSPLHF
TGTGCCAGCAGGACAGGGAGGGGTTCACCCCTCCACTTT
>TRBV6-1|TRBJ2-7|TRBD1|-
CASSEAGQAVYYEQYF
TGTGCCAGCAGTGAAGCGGGACAGGCGGTTTACTACGAGCAGTACTTC
>TRBV6-4|TRBJ1-1|-|-
CASSDGSGGGEAFF
TGTGCCAGCAGTGACGGGTCAGGAGGTGGAGAAGCTTTCTTT
>TRBV30|TRBJ2-5|-|-
CAWSVKSTQYF
TGTGCCTGGAGTGTAAAATCTACCCAGTACTTC
>TRBV2|TRBJ1-5|-|-
CASSTGFGPNQPQHF
TGTGCCAGCAGTACGGGATTCGGCCCCAATCAGCCCCAGCATTTT
>TRBV7-2|TRBJ1-5|-|-
CASSFEGGQPQHF
TGTGCCAGCAGCTTCGAAGGAGGGCAGCCCCAGCATTTT
>TRBV2|TRBJ1-5|-|once
CASSEGGYSNQPQHF
TGTGCCAGCAGTGAAGGAGGCTATAGCAATCAGCCCCAGCATTTT
>TRBV4-1|TRBJ2-2|-|-
CASSPHSKSLGGGELFF
TGCGCCAGCAGCCCCCACTCAAAATCCTTGGGGGGCGGGGAGCTGTTTTTT
>TRBV5-8|TRBJ2-7|TRBD2|-
CASSLGRERPYEQYF
TGTGCCAGCAGCCTGGGGAGGGAGCGCCCCTACGAGCAGTACTTC
>TRBV29-1|TRBJ1-1|TRBD1|-
CSVNLADRGLSEAFF
TGCAGCGTTAACCTTGCGGACAGGGGGCTCTCTGAAGCTTTCTTT
>TRBV5-1|TRBJ2-1|TRBD2|-
CASSTPREWGEQFF
TGCGCCAGCAGCACCCCGCGGGAGTGGGGTGAGCAGTTCTTC
>TRBV20-1|TRBJ2-1|-|-
CSVLLGNEQFF
TGCAGTGTCCTACTCGGCAATGAGCAGTTCTTC
>TRBV4-3|TRBJ2-7|-|-
CASSQDTVWPGEQYF
TGCGCCAGCAGCCAAGATACGGTCTGGCCCGGGGAGCAGTACTTC
>TRBV30|TRBJ1-2|-|few
CAWSRQMDGYTF
TGTGCCTGGTCGAGACAGATGGATGGCTACACCTTC